The 3 T cell receptor beta chains reported below all come from one sample, sequenced in a study of vaccination and CD4 T cells after COVID-19. The treatment is: roughly ten-day PBMC culture with coronavirus spike peptide pools or control peptides (ViraFEST assay). Sequence data for DNA of cultured CD4+ T cells were generated by the Oncomine TCR Beta short-read assay. MiXCR was run by TCRdb on the PCR reads, yielding one entry per CDR3 protein. Among about 20,000 distinct CDR3 sequences listed, about 60% were seen once. No antigen has been assigned to these receptors. Input material: CD4+ T cells from blood, cultured in vitro. The receptor set was obtained from a human donor who had recovered from COVID-19.

The chain is built from TRBV6-1 and TRBJ1-2; 7 positions match TRBD1. Unmatched junction bases numbered 5, after V lost 5 bases and J lost 2 bases. The CDR3 length is 14 residues. Germline lookup yields CDR1 MNHNS and CDR2 SASEGT. The CDR3: CASSTGVSNYGYTF. The CDR3 DNA follows: TGTGCCAGCAGTACAGGGGTCTCAAACTATGGCTACACCTTC.

This clonotype was recorded a few times. The J gene is TRBJ2-5, the V gene TRBV2; D possibly corresponds to TRBD2 (5 bases). The CDR3 consists of 13 residues. Trimming removed 7 bases from V and 5 bases from J, with 14 bases in between. Germline values: CDR1 SNHLY, CDR2 FYNNEI. This chain's CDR3 is CASIQEVGETQYF. The CDR3 DNA reads as TGTGCCAGCATCCAGGAGGTCGGCGAGACCCAGTACTTC.

This clonotype was detected only a few times. V gene TRBV24-1 combines with J gene TRBJ1-5, with 9 bases identical to TRBD1. CDR1 KGHDR and CDR2 SFDVKD come from the germline V gene. There are 15 residues in the CDR3. Germline trimming cut 6 bases from V and 5 bases from J; bases unmatched to any gene: 7. The CDR3 loop reads CATSRTGEGDQPQHF. The CDR3 region has the DNA TGTGCCACCAGTCGGACAGGGGAGGGTGATCAGCCCCAGCATTTT.